The 13 T cell receptor beta chains below were found in one sample sequenced in a study of blood T cell repertoires in COVID-19 (dated by TCRdb to the early 2020s). Libraries were made using the immunoSEQ multiplex PCR assay. The table was pulled from immuneACCESS by TCRdb, which kept in-frame rearrangements only. Such tables lose some clones; where checked, under half of the loss comes from unresolved V genes, and the rest has no known cause. In this sample the table shows about 120,000 clones, 87% of which occur a single time. The ten largest clones take up over 7% of the sample. The sample comprised peripheral blood. The receptors originated from a human donor in a cohort sampled during active COVID-19.

The J gene is TRBJ1-2, the V gene TRBV4-1; perhaps TRBD1 as D (6 bases). This CDR3 has 14 amino acids. Germline values: CDR1 MGHRA, CDR2 YSYEKL. V was clipped by 1 base and J by 5 bases, with 11 bases between them. For the CDR3, the DNA is TGCGCCAGCAGCCAAGGCTGGACAGTATATGGCTACACCTTC. Encoded protein: CASSQGWTVYGYTF.

In its sample, this clone was seen a few times. The rearrangement uses TRBV30 and TRBJ1-6, with 7 bases lining up with TRBD1. Looked up from germline, CDR1 is GTSNPN and CDR2 is SVGIG (reference sequence). Trimming at V came to 3 bases and at J to 5 bases, leaving 4 bases not matched to a gene. The CDR3 sequence is 14 residues long. CDR3 in amino acids: CAWSFGTDNSPLHF. The CDR3 DNA sequence: TGTGCCTGGAGCTTCGGGACAGATAATTCACCCCTCCACTTT.

This rearrangement joins TRBV16 to TRBJ2-7, with D possibly matching TRBD2 (6 bases). Per the germline V gene, CDR1 is KGHSY and CDR2 is FQNENV. V was shortened by 3 bases and J by 3 bases, with 12 bases between the two germline ends. The CDR3 has 14 amino acids. The CDR3 loop reads CASSQWDSDYEQYF. DNA of the CDR3: TGTGCCAGCAGCCAGTGGGACTCGGACTACGAGCAGTACTTC.

This sequence joins TRBV11-3 and TRBJ2-3, with a weak D call TRBD2 (6 bases). Germline V CDR1 and CDR2: SGHNT, YENEEA. The V gene lost 1 base and the J gene lost 2 bases, with 10 bases spanning the gap. The CDR3 is 15 residues long. The CDR3 here is CASSLGGEDTDTQYF. In DNA form, the CDR3 reads TGTGCCAGCAGCTTAGGGGGGGAGGACACAGATACGCAGTATTTT.

The V and J genes are TRBV27 and TRBJ2-1; 10 bases agree with TRBD1. Germline CDR1 is MNHEY and CDR2 is SMNVEV (reference sequence). This CDR3 spans 15 amino acids. V shed 2 bases and J 6 bases; nucleotides not matched to a gene: 4. CDR3 bases: TGTGCCAGCAGTTTAGACAGGGGGCGACTCAATGAGCAGTTCTTC. Its protein product is CASSLDRGRLNEQFF.

The gene calls are TRBV4-1 and TRBJ2-2; D is possibly TRBD1 (5 bases). The CDR3 has 15 amino acids. The V end lost 1 base, the J end lost 8 bases, and 14 bases lay between the germline ends. Germline loops: CDR1 MGHRA, CDR2 YSYEKL. CDR3 sequence reads: CASSQVEAGIGELFF. The CDR3 DNA is TGCGCCAGCAGCCAAGTGGAAGCAGGGATTGGGGAGCTGTTTTTT.

This sequence joins TRBV7-3 and TRBJ2-1; 9 nucleotides match TRBD1. The CDR3 runs to 15 residues. Germline CDR1 SGHTA, CDR2 FQGTGA. V was pared by 8 bases and J by 3 bases, with 8 bases of the junction left unmatched. As DNA, the CDR3 is TGTGCCAGCGGCAAATTGGGACAGGGCTACAATGAGCAGTTCTTC. It is translated as CASGKLGQGYNEQFF.

This clone was recorded only once. The chain couples TRBV5-4 to TRBJ1-3; D is possibly TRBD1 (5 bases). This CDR3 has 15 amino acids. CDR1 and CDR2 from the germline V gene are SGHNT and YYREEE (reference sequence). V gave up 1 base and J gave up 0 bases, with 8 bases separating them. The CDR3 loop reads CASSLTQGSGNTIYF. DNA for the CDR3: TGTGCCAGCAGCTTGACGCAGGGCTCTGGAAACACCATATATTTT.

J is TRBJ2-7 and V is TRBV4-2; TRBD2 matches 7 bases. CDR1 LGHNA and CDR2 YNFKEQ come from the germline V gene. CDR3 length equals 15 residues. J was trimmed by 2 bases and V by 5 bases; bases with no gene match: 9. The CDR3 here is CASSGDGLAAYEQYF. The CDR3 coding sequence is TGTGCCAGCAGCGGGGACGGGCTAGCGGCCTACGAGCAGTACTTC.

The chain has TRBV10-3 and TRBJ2-5, with 8 nucleotides matching TRBD2. The CDR3 is 16 residues long. Germline V gene data show CDR1 as ENHRY and CDR2 as SYGVKD. V shed 3 bases and J 5 bases; nucleotides not matched to a gene: 11. The DNA of the CDR3 is TGTGCCATCAGTGAAAGTCGGGAGGGTGGGGAGGAGACCCAGTACTTC. Protein: CAISESREGGEETQYF.

The V gene is TRBV2, the J gene TRBJ1-1; no definite D call. CDR3 size: 14 residues. With 4 bases removed from V and 1 base from J, the gap between germline ends came to 10 bases. Germline V CDR1 and CDR2: SNHLY, FYNNEI. In DNA, the CDR3 is TGTGCCAGCAGTGGTGTGACACCGAACACTGAAGCTTTCTTT. It yields the protein CASSGVTPNTEAFF.

The chain links TRBV27 to TRBJ1-5; 7 nucleotides align to TRBD1. This CDR3 comprises 17 residues. V lost 6 bases, J lost 0 bases, and 11 bases stayed unmatched. Looked up from germline, CDR1 is MNHEY and CDR2 is SMNVEV (reference sequence). For the CDR3, the DNA is TGTGCCAGCAGGCCGGGACAGCGCTTAAATAGCAATCAGCCCCAGCATTTT. This sequence encodes CASRPGQRLNSNQPQHF.

The chain uses TRBV5-6 and TRBJ1-2; 8 bases line up with TRBD1. The CDR3 consists of 13 residues. Germline values: CDR1 SGHDT, CDR2 YYEEEE. The V gene end was trimmed by 6 bases and the J gene end by 3 bases; junction bases not matched to a gene: 4. The CDR3 nucleotides are TGTGCCAGCACCCCGGACAGGGACTATGGCTACACCTTC. Its protein is CASTPDRDYGYTF.